The rows below give T cell receptor beta chains drawn from one sample of a study of human CD8 memory T cell subsets. TCRdb re-called the 5' RACE reads, yielding one record per CDR3 amino acid sequence without DNA. The repertoire table contains some 10,000 distinct CDR3 sequences. The sample consisted of CD8+ T cells from PBMCs. The receptors originated from a human donor in good health. Each CDR3 is given with its conserved first and last residue. The listing skips clone size in some rows; elsewhere it reads once, few, many or a size class.

. TRBJ2-4 TRBV5-6 CASSWSGRANIQYF
. TRBJ2-1 TRBV20-1 CSARVLGLNGRTNEQFF
. TRBJ1-5 TRBV7-9 CASSLGAGNQPQHF
. TRBJ1-1 TRBV20-1 CSARDPTGDNTEAFF
. TRBJ2-7 TRBV11-2 CASSGGANYEQYF
. TRBJ2-7 TRBV5-1 CASSPREGAAYEQYF
. TRBJ2-1 TRBV10-2 CASSERAYNEQFF
. TRBJ1-5 TRBV10-3 CAILAGHLFLSRPQHF
. TRBJ2-7 TRBV5-4 CASSLSGRIYEQYF
. TRBJ2-7 TRBV28 CASSLTGITSYEQYF
. TRBJ2-7 TRBV28 CASSFQGTGVWEYF
. TRBJ1-1 TRBV25-1 CASREDSMNTEAFF
. TRBJ2-1 TRBV12-3/TRBV12-4 CASSPWGNEQFF
. TRBJ2-7 TRBV19 CASSLTGLYEQYF
. TRBJ2-2 TRBV28 CASRGLGERGTGELFF
. TRBJ2-1 TRBV4-1 CASSQPVERGNNEQFF
. TRBJ1-2 TRBV28 CASSLARGSYGYTF
medium-sized TRBJ2-1 TRBV5-1 CASSSEPGLEREQFF
. TRBJ1-6 TRBV9 CASSVGSAPLHF
. TRBJ2-1 TRBV3-1 CASSQESPGLAGGDEQFF
. TRBJ2-7 TRBV15 CATSRDRDHEQYF
. TRBJ2-7 TRBV29-1 CSTSGGDTSTDEQYF
. TRBJ2-3 TRBV27 CASSLSFPEIDTQYF
. TRBJ1-4 TRBV28 CASSWGSGVKLFF
medium-sized TRBJ2-7 TRBV29-1 CSVEEQGYEQYF
. TRBJ1-6 TRBV19 CASSISSSPLHF
. TRBJ2-7 TRBV5-1 CASSFAGIYEQYF
. TRBJ2-2 TRBV12-3/TRBV12-4 CASSSGSGELFF
. TRBJ2-1 TRBV12-3/TRBV12-4 CASSSGGGPTYEQFF
. TRBJ1-2 TRBV27 CASSLSQGSNYGYTF
. TRBJ2-1 TRBV29-1 CSVAGTGGGHEQFF
. TRBJ2-2 TRBV20-1 CSAALLQANTGELFF